A selection of T cell receptor beta chains follows, all from one sample in a study of CD8+CD57+ T cells in acquired aplastic anemia. TCRdb fed the reads into MiXCR, producing one record per CDR3 protein. The sample holds some 190,000 distinct CDR3 sequences, approximately 49% seen once. The sequencing sample was made of sorted CD4+, CD8+, or CD8+CD57+ T cells (not recorded which) from PBMCs. These receptors were collected from a human donor in good health, serving as a control. The conserved cysteine and the conserved F or W are not part of the CDR3 here. Each record gives: clone size, V gene, J gene, CDR3 protein. Size is omitted from some rows. Given values are once, few, many or a class for expanded clones.

.,TRBV18,TRBJ1-2,ASSPGRDYGYT
.,TRBV7-2,TRBJ1-5,ASSLNSGYETQH
.,TRBV12-3/TRBV12-4,TRBJ1-2,ASSRGVNYGYT
.,TRBV2,TRBJ2-5,ASSEGAGGGTQY
many,TRBV7-3,TRBJ2-3,ASSPSRVFSGSDTQY
.,TRBV13,TRBJ1-2,ASSLDRTGPTYGYT
.,TRBV7-6,TRBJ1-5,ASSLFEGTSNQPQH
.,TRBV9,TRBJ2-7,ASSVEGGSGPVGEQY
.,TRBV24-1,TRBJ1-2,ATSARDRDTGSYGYT
.,TRBV7-2,TRBJ2-7,VSSLVGQGSEQY
many,TRBV24-1,TRBJ2-5,ATSGVGRETQY
.,TRBV19,TRBJ2-7,ASSQGGEEQY
many,TRBV30,TRBJ1-5,AWAGGTNQPQH
.,TRBV7-3,TRBJ2-7,ASSSGQGVTTEQY
many,TRBV7-2,TRBJ1-2,ASSLGQASYGYT
.,TRBV20-1,TRBJ1-2,SALNPPSRGLGYT
.,TRBV15,TRBJ1-6,ATSRGGQGDPSPLH
once,TRBV7-9,TRBJ2-1,ASSGAVAEGWNEQF
many,TRBV20-1,TRBJ2-1,SASGGRVEQF
.,TRBV2,TRBJ2-5,ASSDWTGGETQY
many,TRBV5-8,TRBJ1-2,ASSWTSGYGYT
many,TRBV12-3/TRBV12-4,TRBJ1-1,ASSIRESNTEAF